These T cell receptor beta chains were read from a single sample in a study of T cell responses to AZD1222 COVID-19 vaccine. Method: immunoSEQ multiplex PCR; TCRdb's copy keeps in-frame clones and lacks some. The table shows some 82,000 clones, with just under 90% occurring only once. The sequencing used peripheral blood, collected on day 0 of AZD1222 vaccination. The source is an adult in good health. Both conserved end residues are part of each CDR3. D genes are given only for firm matches. Only some rows state a clone size, as once, few, many or a class for expanded clones.

-,-,TRBJ2-2,TRBV19,CASSIQGSGELFF,TGTGCCAGTAGTATCCAGGGTTCCGGGGAGCTGTTTTTT
-,-,TRBJ2-7,TRBV7-9,CASSVSSYEQYF,TGTGCCAGCAGCGTGAGCTCCTACGAGCAGTACTTC
-,-,TRBJ2-2,TRBV27,CASSPTVSGELFF,TGTGCCAGCAGCCCCACCGTTTCGGGGGAGCTGTTTTTT
TRBD2,-,TRBJ2-1,TRBV27,CASSIGAGGIYNEQFF,TGTGCCAGCAGTATAGGAGCGGGGGGGATTTACAATGAGCAGTTCTTC
-,once,TRBJ1-2,TRBV14,CASSQEKYGYTF,TGTGCCAGCAGCCAAGAGAAGTATGGCTACACCTTC
-,-,TRBJ1-5,TRBV12-3/TRBV12-4,CASSLSRDQPQHF,TGTGCCAGCAGTTTGTCCCGAGATCAGCCCCAGCATTTT
-,-,TRBJ1-2,TRBV5-1,CASSQTDGANYGYTF,TGCGCCAGCAGCCAAACCGACGGAGCTAACTATGGCTACACCTTC
TRBD1,-,TRBJ2-1,TRBV9,CASSFGQGVDNEQFF,TGTGCCAGCAGCTTCGGACAGGGGGTTGACAATGAGCAGTTCTTC
TRBD1,-,TRBJ1-5,TRBV24-1,CATSPGTVPNQPQHF,TGTGCCACCAGTCCCGGGACAGTCCCCAATCAGCCCCAGCATTTT
TRBD1,-,TRBJ1-1,TRBV3-1/TRBV3-2,CASKDRVSGTEAFF,TGTGCCAGCAAGGACAGGGTCTCGGGCACTGAAGCTTTCTTT
-,-,TRBJ1-5,TRBV19,CASSIDHVVSNQPQHF,TGTGCCAGTAGTATAGATCATGTCGTGAGCAATCAGCCCCAGCATTTT
TRBD1,-,TRBJ1-5,TRBV19,CASKPGQSSNQPQHF,TGTGCCAGCAAACCGGGACAGAGTAGCAATCAGCCCCAGCATTTT
-,-,TRBJ1-3,TRBV5-8,CASSSRGTAGNTIYF,TGTGCCAGCAGCTCCAGGGGAACTGCTGGAAACACCATATATTTT
-,-,TRBJ1-2,TRBV12-3/TRBV12-4,CASSLRLIYGYTF,TGTGCCAGCAGTTTACGGTTGATCTATGGCTACACCTTC
-,-,TRBJ2-2,TRBV4-2,CASSQERGSTGELFF,TGTGCCAGCAGCCAAGAACGGGGATCCACCGGGGAGCTGTTTTTT
-,-,TRBJ1-2,TRBV12-3/TRBV12-4,CASSLPAHYGYTF,TGTGCCAGCAGTTTGCCGGCCCACTATGGCTACACCTTC
-,-,TRBJ1-5,TRBV28,CASTGQTNQPQHF,TGTGCCAGCACAGGACAGACTAATCAGCCCCAGCATTTT
-,-,TRBJ2-3,TRBV6-5,CASMGTADTQYF,TGTGCCAGCATGGGCACTGCGGATACGCAGTATTTT
-,-,TRBJ1-1,TRBV7-2,CASSLGGGNTEAFF,TGTGCCAGCAGCTTAGGAGGGGGGAACACTGAAGCTTTCTTT
TRBD1,-,TRBJ1-2,TRBV19,CASSRQGDGYTF,TGTGCCAGTAGTAGACAGGGGGATGGCTACACCTTC
-,-,TRBJ1-1,TRBV9,CASSVGFSPDTEAFF,TGTGCCAGCAGCGTAGGGTTCAGTCCGGACACTGAAGCTTTCTTT
-,-,TRBJ1-2,TRBV12-3/TRBV12-4,CASSLWGNYGYTF,TGTGCCAGCAGTTTATGGGGGAATTATGGCTACACCTTC
TRBD1,-,TRBJ2-7,TRBV6-5,CASRGDRASYEQYF,TGTGCCAGCAGGGGGGACAGGGCATCCTACGAGCAGTACTTC
TRBD1,-,TRBJ2-7,TRBV18,CASSPSSTGTGITEQYF,TGTGCCAGCTCACCTTCTTCAACCGGGACAGGGATTACCGAGCAGTACTTC
-,-,TRBJ2-1,TRBV30,CAWSRSTYNEQFF,TGTGCCTGGAGTAGGTCCACTTACAATGAGCAGTTCTTC
-,-,TRBJ1-5,TRBV30,CAWSVRSRRNQPQHF,TGTGCCTGGAGTGTAAGGTCCAGGAGGAATCAGCCCCAGCATTTT
TRBD1,-,TRBJ1-5,TRBV27,CASSTGQDYHQPQHF,TGTGCCAGCAGTACTGGACAGGATTACCATCAGCCCCAGCATTTT
-,-,TRBJ2-2,TRBV24-1,CATSDLTSPTGELFF,TGTGCCACCAGTGATTTGACCTCTCCCACCGGGGAGCTGTTTTTT
-,-,TRBJ1-4,TRBV18,CASSTGATNEKLFF,TGTGCCAGCTCGACGGGTGCAACTAATGAAAAACTGTTTTTT
-,-,TRBJ2-7,TRBV13,CASSSRRSSSQNF,TGTGCCAGCAGCTCCCGAAGGAGTAGCTCGCAAAACTTC
-,-,TRBJ2-1,TRBV29-1,CSVGGASQFF,TGCAGCGTTGGAGGGGCCTCCCAGTTCTTC
-,-,TRBJ1-2,TRBV18,CASSPVAEFVRPGYTF,TGTGCCAGCTCACCAGTGGCTGAGTTTGTTAGGCCTGGCTACACCTTC